The clone carrying this T cell receptor beta chain occurred many times. The authors built TCR beta libraries using iRepertoire HTBI primers and Arm-PCR of CDR3 regions. TCRdb recomputed calls from the multiplex PCR reads with MiXCR, one row per CDR3 protein. There are hundreds of thousands of distinct CDR3 sequences in the sample; less than 25% occur only once, and 6.5% to 8% lies in the top ten. This sample is part of a study of regulatory T cells in long-lasting Graves disease. Trimming shortened V by 3 bases and J by 7 bases, and 8 bases separated the two germline ends. The CDR3 totals 11 residues. Germline CDR1 reads SGHDT; CDR2 reads YYEEEE. Time point: persistent/refractory GD, antithyroid drugs over 5 years with positive TRAb. The TCR library was prepared using RNA isolated from PBMCs.

The clonotype was recovered from a female donor with Graves disease. This chain joins TRBV5-6 and TRBJ2-7; D may be TRBD1 (6 bases). Here the sequenced sample was peripheral blood mononuclear cells (PBMCs), taken when the disease was refractory, from a patient treated with antithyroid drugs. CDR3 loop: CASSSTGEQYF. The CDR3 DNA reads TGTGCCAGCAGCTCTACAGGGGAGCAGTACTTC.